This is a list of T cell receptor beta chains from one sample in a study of graft-versus-host responses after intestinal transplantation. Using immunoSEQ multiplex PCR, the repertoire was profiled, and TCRdb retains in-frame clones only, with some absent. Of about 130,000 clones listed, around 90% were seen once; the top ten hold 0.19%. No antigen is known for these receptors. The sample in question was unstimulated CD4+ T cells sorted from spleen or lymph node cells, obtained before intestinal transplant. The receptors shown here come from a human donor who received an intestinal transplant. Both conserved end residues are part of each CDR3. For some rows the clone size is stated as once, few or many, or as a class when expanded; others skip it.

CASSIEPGSKGTQYF	TRBV19	NA
CASSLGGTDTQYF	TRBV28	NA
CASSQGAKVIEQFF	TRBV4-3	once
CASSLDGDNQPQHF	TRBV19	NA
CASGQGKDTEAFF	TRBV19	NA
CASSPNSYGYTF	TRBV18	NA
CASSKGGRNEQYF	TRBV11-2	NA
CASRLALKNTGELFF	TRBV10-2	NA
CASLGTGKRSYEQYF	TRBV6-4	NA
CASRFSGGTDQPQHF	TRBV19	NA
CASSLERGGTDTQYF	TRBV7-7	NA
CASSNHGLSTGELFF	TRBV9	NA
CASSVDRGNQETQYF	TRBV2	NA
CSAQTGVGAFF	TRBV20-1	NA
CASSPPLARTYEQYF	TRBV7-9	NA
CASSVEIQGNTIYF	TRBV9	NA
CASEEETSGSIYEQYF	TRBV28	NA
CASTTDVYNEQFF	TRBV28	NA
CASSVTSTTGELFF	TRBV7-2	NA
CASRPTGGGGYTF	TRBV6-1	NA
CASSLDISSYEQYF	TRBV5-4	NA
CASSLAGSSNTDTQYF	TRBV5-1	NA
CASSLLSTGAAKNIQYF	TRBV27	NA
CASSIRAGTDTQYF	TRBV18	once
CASSSETPSGQGYEQYF	TRBV11-2	NA
CASSPDRANQPQHF	TRBV5-1	NA
CASSPRTGSSYEQYF	TRBV4-2	NA
CASSPILTGDSNQPQHF	TRBV27	NA
CASSPPASFYEQYF	TRBV18	NA
CASSFQENTEAFF	TRBV28	NA
CASRIQGSPF	TRBV27	NA
CASSSGQSSLTQYF	TRBV7-3	once
CASSYTGLDSFEQYF	TRBV5-1	once
CASSLAGTQETQYF	TRBV7-2	once
CASSSELEQYF	TRBV18	NA
CASSHPLENTEAFF	TRBV4-3	NA
CASSGPGQGNQPQHF	TRBV9	NA
CASSVNRSPNTGELFF	TRBV7-3	NA